The 4 T cell receptor beta chains reported below all come from one sample, sequenced in a study of shared clonotypes between healthy human individuals. Assay: immunoSEQ multiplex PCR; the TCRdb copy retains only in-frame clones and omits some. This sample has around 510,000 clones, with roughly 95% found just once. Source material: naive CD4+ T cells sorted from blood. Subset given: CD45RA+ positively selected. These receptor sequences come from a woman aged 25 to 39 in good health.

The genes are TRBV28 and TRBJ2-1, with 9 bases that match TRBD1. The germline V gene encodes CDR1 MDHEN and CDR2 SYDVKM. The CDR3 runs 14 residues. V shed 6 bases and J 5 bases; nucleotides not matched to a gene: 5. CDR3 region: CASRLRDRDNEQFF. CDR3 nucleotides: TGTGCCAGCAGACTCCGGGACAGGGACAATGAGCAGTTCTTC.

The chain's CDR3 is CASSQGLAGTYEQYF. The CDR3 region has the DNA TGTGCCAGCAGCCAGGGACTAGCGGGAACCTACGAGCAGTACTTC. The chain combines TRBV7-8 with TRBJ2-7; 13 bases are a match to TRBD2. The CDR3 has 15 amino acids. From germline, CDR1 is SGHVS and CDR2 FQNEAQ. V shed 5 bases and J 2 bases; nucleotides not matched to a gene: 3.

This chain joins TRBV19 and TRBJ2-5; D gene uncertain. Judging by the DNA end, TRBJ2-7 fits better; the J call may be wrong. Germline CDR1 LNHDA, CDR2 SQIVND (reference sequence). The length of the CDR3 is 14 residues. The CDR3 bases are TGTGCCAGTAGTATAGGGGGTGTTGGCTACGAGCAGTACTTC. Translation: CASSIGGVGYEQYF.

Turning to this clone: Different DNA sequences within this sample yield the same CDR3. The V call is TRBV7-6, the J call TRBJ2-5; 7 nucleotides align to TRBD2. TRBJ2-7 matches the DNA end more closely, so the J call is doubtful. Germline CDR1 SGHVS, CDR2 FNYEAQ. The CDR3 is 14 residues long. CDR3 DNA: TGTGCCAGCAGCTCAGCGGGAAAGGCCTACGAGCAGTACTTC. It yields the protein CASSSAGKAYEQYF.